The TCR beta chain described here comes from a study of OX40 agonist ivuxolimab in advanced cancers. V shed 5 bases and J shed 9 bases, with 20 bases lying between them. The CDR3 sequence is 16 residues long. The germline V gene encodes CDR1 PRHDT and CDR2 FYEKMQ (reference sequence). TCRdb keeps only in-frame clones here, not all; method: immunoSEQ multiplex PCR. The sample lists around 74,000 clones, around 86% seen once, with roughly 0.66% in the top ten. The source material was CD4+ or CD8+ T cells sorted from blood, sampled in a trial of the OX40 agonist ivuxolimab. This sequence was found in an adult with an advanced solid tumor such as melanoma, head and neck, liver or kidney cancer. This chain connects TRBV13 to TRBJ1-6; the D is unclear. The CDR3 coding sequence is TGTGCCAGCAGCCGTCGGCAACCCAGAAGTGGTTCACCCCTCCACTTT. Its translation is CASSRRQPRSGSPLHF. Variable domain in full (rest from reference TRBV13 and TRBJ1-6): AAGVIQSPRHLIKEKRETATLKCYPIPRHDTVYWYQQGPGQDPQFLISFYEKMQSDKGSIPDRFSAQQFSDYHSELNMSSLELGDSALYFCASSRRQPRSGSPLHFGNGTRLTVT.